This T cell receptor (beta chain) was recovered during a study of beta chain features in type 1 diabetes. Overall study results and limits: Reduced insertions and increased deletions marked VDJ junctions in type 1 diabetes patients. Shortening of TCRB CDR3s, moderate but significant, appeared in all four CD4+ subsets of Type 1 diabetes patients.

Germline CDR1 reads SGHRS; CDR2 reads YFSETQ. The CDR3 runs 15 residues. The J segment lost 8 bases and the V segment lost 0 bases, leaving 4 bases of the junction unmatched. The investigators reverse transcribed all of the isolated RNA, so they sequenced expressed TCRB transcripts. This table comes from immunoSEQ multiplex PCR, and its TCRdb copy is limited to in-frame clones, with some not included. Of 250,000 to 350,000 clones detected, about 13% appear once; the ten largest clones hold about 0.017%. This clone was counted between two and nine times. Its antigen remains unknown. In total, each donor contributed a single heparinised blood draw that averaged around 110 mL. Sorting that relied on CD45RO/CCR7/CD25/CD127/CD95/CD27 yielded CD4+ naive, central memory, regulatory and stem cell-like memory cells.

This rearrangement joins TRBV5-1 to TRBJ2-1, with TRBD1 matching over 11 bases. The clonotype originates from a man aged 25-40 years with type 1 diabetes. Sequences were obtained from naive CD4+ T cells from blood. The CDR3 spells CASSLGGTGGDEQFF. For the CDR3, the DNA is TGCGCCAGCAGCTTGGGAGGGACAGGGGGTGATGAGCAGTTCTTC.